A selection of T cell receptor beta chains follows, all from one sample in a study of cytomegalovirus exposure and HLA in healthy donors. The method was immunoSEQ multiplex PCR; TCRdb's version includes in-frame clones alone and lacks a portion of them. The table records tens of thousands of clones, over 50% of them present only once. Sequencing was carried out using PBMCs. These receptors originate from a man aged 40-49 years in good health and CMV-seropositive. Each CDR3 is given with its conserved first and last residue. Size values are once, few and many counts, or a class for expanded clones, and some rows have none.

abundance: few
v_gene: TRBV7-3
j_gene: TRBJ2-3
CDR3aa: CASSLTGGGSTDTQYF

abundance: -
v_gene: TRBV6-5
j_gene: TRBJ1-1
CDR3aa: CASGSGTNTEAFF

abundance: -
v_gene: TRBV18
j_gene: TRBJ1-5
CDR3aa: CASSPQGPPGPQHF

abundance: -
v_gene: TRBV29-1
j_gene: TRBJ1-2
CDR3aa: CSVQGQGPEGYTF

abundance: few
v_gene: TRBV28
j_gene: TRBJ2-7
CDR3aa: CASSWDREAYEQYF

abundance: -
v_gene: TRBV9
j_gene: TRBJ1-1
CDR3aa: CASSPGQLFNTEAFF

abundance: few
v_gene: TRBV5-4
j_gene: TRBJ2-5
CDR3aa: CASSTSGGAVKTQYF

abundance: -
v_gene: TRBV20-1
j_gene: TRBJ2-1
CDR3aa: CSAATGALRFF

abundance: -
v_gene: TRBV19
j_gene: TRBJ2-3
CDR3aa: CASSSGSGDTQYF

abundance: few
v_gene: TRBV2
j_gene: TRBJ2-1
CDR3aa: CASIKERGAVDEQFF

abundance: -
v_gene: TRBV15
j_gene: TRBJ1-2
CDR3aa: CATSREEGDGYTF

abundance: -
v_gene: TRBV11-3
j_gene: TRBJ1-1
CDR3aa: CASSLSGKWGTLNTEAFF

abundance: few
v_gene: TRBV27
j_gene: TRBJ2-5
CDR3aa: CASSLDSLQETQYF

abundance: -
v_gene: TRBV11-2
j_gene: TRBJ2-5
CDR3aa: CASSLGILAGGSQETQYF

abundance: -
v_gene: TRBV18
j_gene: TRBJ2-3
CDR3aa: CASSLGTSADTQYF

abundance: -
v_gene: TRBV23-1
j_gene: TRBJ1-2
CDR3aa: CARGDGSPQGAFYGYTF

abundance: -
v_gene: TRBV30
j_gene: TRBJ1-5
CDR3aa: CAWMHRGGSNQPQHF

abundance: once
v_gene: TRBV19
j_gene: TRBJ1-6
CDR3aa: CASSIAKGQYNSPLHF

abundance: -
v_gene: TRBV27
j_gene: TRBJ1-6
CDR3aa: CASSLNGAGSPLHF

abundance: -
v_gene: TRBV7-9
j_gene: TRBJ2-2
CDR3aa: CASSPGGTSNTGELFF

abundance: -
v_gene: TRBV10-1
j_gene: TRBJ2-7
CDR3aa: CASSETGLSYEQYF

abundance: -
v_gene: TRBV29-1
j_gene: TRBJ1-2
CDR3aa: CSVEDVGNDYGYTF

abundance: -
v_gene: TRBV30
j_gene: TRBJ1-2
CDR3aa: CAWRTFSRPDGYTF

abundance: -
v_gene: TRBV28
j_gene: TRBJ1-5
CDR3aa: CASRPTGWRQPQHF

abundance: few
v_gene: TRBV9
j_gene: TRBJ2-4
CDR3aa: CASSGGQGVPNIQYF

abundance: -
v_gene: TRBV2
j_gene: TRBJ1-3
CDR3aa: CASRFDRENTIYF

abundance: -
v_gene: TRBV9
j_gene: TRBJ1-1
CDR3aa: CASSLTGPTEAFF

abundance: -
v_gene: TRBV11-3
j_gene: TRBJ2-2
CDR3aa: CASSQTGTGGTGELFF

abundance: few
v_gene: TRBV20-1
j_gene: TRBJ1-4
CDR3aa: CSATTRDKLFF

abundance: -
v_gene: TRBV19
j_gene: TRBJ2-4
CDR3aa: CASSPLSGAKNIQYF

abundance: -
v_gene: TRBV9
j_gene: TRBJ2-1
CDR3aa: CASSRGGISYNEQFF

abundance: -
v_gene: TRBV7-2
j_gene: TRBJ1-5
CDR3aa: CASSLALKGTGNQPQHF

abundance: -
v_gene: TRBV6-1
j_gene: TRBJ1-1
CDR3aa: CASSPPDTEAFF

abundance: -
v_gene: TRBV4-1
j_gene: -
CDR3aa: CASSPSGGDEQYF

abundance: -
v_gene: TRBV9
j_gene: TRBJ1-5
CDR3aa: CASSVAGGQPQHF

abundance: -
v_gene: TRBV28
j_gene: TRBJ1-2
CDR3aa: CASSLRDRGYTF

abundance: -
v_gene: TRBV5-4
j_gene: TRBJ2-3
CDR3aa: CASSLYRGRDTDTQYF

abundance: -
v_gene: TRBV14
j_gene: TRBJ1-1
CDR3aa: CASSQPTRQGRTEAFF

abundance: -
v_gene: TRBV2
j_gene: TRBJ2-7
CDR3aa: CASTTSGGDEQYF

abundance: few
v_gene: TRBV15
j_gene: TRBJ1-2
CDR3aa: CATSRDRNGYTF

abundance: -
v_gene: TRBV27
j_gene: TRBJ1-1
CDR3aa: CASSTGTGWASGTEAFF

abundance: -
v_gene: TRBV15
j_gene: TRBJ1-2
CDR3aa: CATSREQGSGYTF

abundance: -
v_gene: TRBV30
j_gene: TRBJ1-5
CDR3aa: CAWNQGGRGNQPQHF

abundance: -
v_gene: TRBV7-9
j_gene: TRBJ1-1
CDR3aa: CASSLRGTSSEAFF

abundance: few
v_gene: TRBV6-1
j_gene: TRBJ1-1
CDR3aa: CASSEFTGGTEAFF

abundance: -
v_gene: TRBV9
j_gene: TRBJ1-6
CDR3aa: CASSVDPIYSYNSPLHF

abundance: -
v_gene: TRBV2
j_gene: TRBJ1-5
CDR3aa: CAGGTGQPQHF

abundance: -
v_gene: TRBV6-6
j_gene: TRBJ2-3
CDR3aa: CAMGSRGTGATDTQYF

abundance: -
v_gene: TRBV9
j_gene: TRBJ2-7
CDR3aa: CASSAGDLGGEQYF

abundance: -
v_gene: TRBV5-6
j_gene: TRBJ1-2
CDR3aa: CASSLALGQGANYGYTF

abundance: -
v_gene: TRBV12-5
j_gene: TRBJ2-2
CDR3aa: CASGLGTDTGELFF

abundance: -
v_gene: TRBV7-6
j_gene: TRBJ2-7
CDR3aa: CASQAYLTPLDEQYF

abundance: -
v_gene: TRBV6-1
j_gene: TRBJ1-4
CDR3aa: CASSEWGGADEKLFF

abundance: -
v_gene: TRBV4-3
j_gene: TRBJ1-3
CDR3aa: CASSQDVFTLTSGNTIYF

abundance: few
v_gene: TRBV16
j_gene: TRBJ2-7
CDR3aa: CASSQSAGAGTYEQYF

abundance: -
v_gene: TRBV19
j_gene: TRBJ2-3
CDR3aa: CASSGVGGSDTQYF